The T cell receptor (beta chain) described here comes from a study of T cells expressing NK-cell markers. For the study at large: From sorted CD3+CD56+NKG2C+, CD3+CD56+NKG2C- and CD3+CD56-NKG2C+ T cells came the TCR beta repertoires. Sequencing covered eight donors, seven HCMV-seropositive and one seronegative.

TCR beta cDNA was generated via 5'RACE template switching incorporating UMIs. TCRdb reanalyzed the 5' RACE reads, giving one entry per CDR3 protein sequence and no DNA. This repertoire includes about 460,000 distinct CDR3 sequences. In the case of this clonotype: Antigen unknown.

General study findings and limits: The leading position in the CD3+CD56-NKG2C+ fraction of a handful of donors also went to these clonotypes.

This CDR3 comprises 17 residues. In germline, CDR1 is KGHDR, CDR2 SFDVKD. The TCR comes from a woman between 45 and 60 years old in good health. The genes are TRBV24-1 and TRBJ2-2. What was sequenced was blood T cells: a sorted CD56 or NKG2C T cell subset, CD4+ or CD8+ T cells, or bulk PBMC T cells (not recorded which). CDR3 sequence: CATSDLDSRADTGELFF.